The 20 T cell receptor beta chains below were found in one sample sequenced in a study of early T cells in non-severe SARS-CoV-2 infection. TCRdb reanalysed the 5' RACE reads using MiXCR and keeps one entry per CDR3 protein. This table holds 70,000 to 85,000 distinct CDR3 sequences, approximately 13% found once. The specimen sequenced was whole blood. Receptors originate from an adult who was a healthcare worker with PCR-confirmed SARS-CoV-2 infection or an uninfected control (not recorded which).

V and J are TRBV11-2 and TRBJ1-4; 9 bases align to TRBD1. Trimming cost V 5 bases and J 5 bases; bases outside gene matches: 6. This CDR3 is built from 15 residues. The germline gives CDR1 SGHAT, CDR2 FQNNGV. CDR3 loop: CASSPGTGLNEKLFF. The CDR3 DNA is TGTGCCAGCAGCCCCGGGACAGGGTTAAATGAAAAACTGTTTTTT.

This clonotype was seen more than once but under ten times. J is TRBJ1-6 and V is TRBV7-9, with a tentative D call TRBD1 (5 bases). Germline loops: CDR1 SEHNR, CDR2 FQNEAQ (reference sequence). V was clipped by 1 base and J by 6 bases, with 10 bases between them. This CDR3 is built from 15 residues. The CDR3 DNA follows: TGTGCCAGCAGCTTAGTGGAGGGGCCTAATTCACCCCTCCACTTT. Translation gives CASSLVEGPNSPLHF.

The CDR3 loop is CASKPGQGGGYTF. CDR3 in DNA: TGTGCCAGCAAGCCCGGACAGGGAGGTGGCTACACCTTC. This chain links TRBV27 with TRBJ1-2; TRBD1 aligns across 8 bases. This CDR3 has 13 amino acids. Germline V lookup: CDR1 MNHEY, CDR2 SMNVEV (reference sequence). Trimming removed 7 bases from V and 7 bases from J; junction bases left unmatched: 8.

A few counts support this clonotype. The rearrangement joins TRBV7-9 to TRBJ2-7; D not resolved. V was clipped by 7 bases and J by 3 bases, with 22 bases between them. Germline V gene data show CDR1 as SEHNR and CDR2 as FQNEAQ (reference sequence). This CDR3 has 16 residues. This chain's CDR3 is CASTPHSTVIYYEQYF. The CDR3 DNA sequence: TGTGCCAGCACTCCGCATAGTACAGTCATCTACTACGAGCAGTACTTC.

The count of this clonotype is one. V and J are TRBV6-6 and TRBJ1-5; a weak D match, TRBD1 (6 bases). There are 16 residues in the CDR3. Trimming removed 6 bases from V and 5 bases from J, with 20 bases in between. CDR1 is MNHNY and CDR2 is SVGAGI in the germline V gene (reference sequence). The CDR3 nucleotides read TGTGCCAGCAGATCGCCGTGGGGGGCGCAGGATCAGCCCCAGCATTTT. It encodes CASRSPWGAQDQPQHF.

This clonotype was recorded at least ten times. The chain uses TRBV3-1 and TRBJ1-2; TRBD1 might be the D (5 bases). With 1 base removed from V and 4 bases from J, the gap between germline ends came to 13 bases. The V gene's germline CDR1 is LGHDT and CDR2 YNNKEL (reference sequence). This CDR3 comprises 15 residues. The CDR3 region is CASSQARGRVYGYTF. In nucleotides, the CDR3 is TGTGCCAGCAGCCAAGCCCGGGGCAGGGTCTATGGCTACACCTTC.

This clonotype was seen more than once but under ten times. The genes are TRBV12-3 or TRBV12-4 and TRBJ2-5; D is uncertain. This CDR3 contains 15 residues. Trimming removed 4 bases at V and 0 bases at J, with 12 bases between. CDR3 sequence (DNA): TGTGCCAGCAGTTCCTTGGGATTGTACCAAGAGACCCAGTACTTC. Protein product: CASSSLGLYQETQYF.

This clonotype was counted a few times. The gene calls are TRBV27 and TRBJ2-7, with 11 bases that match TRBD2. The CDR3 loop spans 14 amino acids. The junction had 11 bases not matched to a gene; V was cut back by 11 bases and J by 5 bases. Germline V gene data show CDR1 as MNHEY and CDR2 as SMNVEV (reference sequence). The CDR3 sequence: CASKVLAGADEQYF. Written as DNA, the CDR3 is TGTGCCTCTAAGGTACTAGCGGGAGCTGACGAGCAGTACTTC.

The chain links TRBV6-5 to TRBJ2-7; 8 bases fit TRBD1. Germline V CDR1 and CDR2: MNHEY, SVGAGI. Losses at the gene ends were 6 bases for V and 11 bases for J; bases not matched to a gene: 9. CDR3 length equals 12 residues. In nucleotides, the CDR3 is TGTGCCAGCAGCAGGGACAGGCGGCGGGAGTACTTC. It yields the protein CASSRDRRREYF.

The rearrangement links TRBV2 to TRBJ1-3; possible D gene TRBD1, 5 bases. Trimming pared 6 bases from V and 0 bases from J, leaving 18 bases between. The CDR3 consists of 17 residues. Germline assignment: CDR1 SNHLY and CDR2 FYNNEI. CDR3 sequence (DNA): TGTGCCAGCAGACCCGGGGACGGCCGTTTCTCTGGAAACACCATATATTTT. Its translation is CASRPGDGRFSGNTIYF. Based on the CDR3 plus reference TRBV2 and TRBJ1-3, the full variable domain is EPEVTQTPSHQVTQMGQEVILRCVPISNHLYFYWYRQILGQKVEFLVSFYNNEISEKSEIFDDQFSVERPDGSNFTLKIRSTKLEDSAMYFCASRPGDGRFSGNTIYFGEGSWLTVV.

This clonotype was seen at least ten times. The rearrangement uses TRBV3-1 and TRBJ2-3, with a possible D match to TRBD2 (5 bases). The CDR3 totals 15 residues. V was trimmed by 4 bases and J by 3 bases, leaving 14 bases between them. Germline assignment: CDR1 LGHDT and CDR2 YNNKEL (reference sequence). CDR3 sequence (DNA): TGTGCCAGCAGCCCGGAAACTAGTCCGACAGATACGCAGTATTTT. The encoded protein is CASSPETSPTDTQYF.

This clonotype has more than one count but fewer than ten. This CDR3 is CSAPRGSGDTGELFF. The CDR3 DNA reads as TGCAGTGCTCCCCGGGGGAGCGGGGACACCGGGGAGCTGTTTTTT. The chain links TRBV20-1 to TRBJ2-2; 7 nucleotides line up with TRBD2. Germline assignment: CDR1 DFQATT and CDR2 SNEGSKA (reference sequence). This CDR3 comprises 15 residues. The V and J ends lost 5 bases and 3 bases, in that order; junction bases with no gene match: 9.

With respect to this clonotype: It may be a read error: a sequence one base away is much more abundant. The chain recombines TRBV9 with TRBJ2-5; TRBD1 aligns across 8 bases. The germline V gene has CDR1 SGDLS and CDR2 YYNGEE. There are 13 residues in the CDR3. J was trimmed by 4 bases and V by 4 bases; bases with no gene match: 3. The CDR3 region is CASSLDRGETQYF. The CDR3 DNA sequence: TGTGCCAGCAGCCTCGACAGGGGAGAGACCCAGTACTTC.

The genes are TRBV27 and TRBJ1-2; D is ambiguous. This CDR3 spans 13 amino acids. The germline gives CDR1 MNHEY, CDR2 SMNVEV (reference sequence). With 0 bases removed from V and 10 bases from J, the gap between germline ends came to 12 bases. The CDR3 DNA sequence: TGTGCCAGCAGTTTATCGAGTGGAACCCACTACACCTTC. This translates into CASSLSSGTHYTF.

The chain has TRBV30 and TRBJ2-7; 7 nucleotides match TRBD1. Trimming took 2 bases from V and 0 from J; bases not matched to a gene: 10. CDR3 length equals 16 residues. Germline V gene lookup returns CDR1 GTSNPN and CDR2 SVGIG (reference sequence). The CDR3 bases are TGTGCCTGGAGTAGGAATACAGGGGCAATCTCCTACGAGCAGTACTTC. Translated, it gives CAWSRNTGAISYEQYF.

This clonotype was detected ten times or more. V and J are TRBV5-1 and TRBJ2-7; D might be TRBD1 (6 bases). The germline V gene encodes CDR1 SGHRS and CDR2 YFSETQ. Trimming left V 2 bases short and J 1 base short, with 7 bases between. The CDR3 has 13 residues. CDR3 sequence reads: CASSLGQSYEQYF. CDR3 coding DNA: TGCGCCAGCAGCTTAGGACAGTCCTACGAGCAGTACTTC.

This clonotype was seen at least ten times. The chain has TRBV6-2 or TRBV6-3 and TRBJ1-5, with D perhaps TRBD1 (5 bases). V was clipped by 2 bases and J by 3 bases, with 8 bases between them. This CDR3 spans 14 amino acids. Looked up from germline, CDR1 is MNHEY and CDR2 is SVGEGT. The CDR3 nucleotides are TGTGCCAGCAGTTACGGGGGGTACAATCAGCCCCAGCATTTT. Translating gives CASSYGGYNQPQHF.

This clonotype was counted at least ten times. CDR3: CASSLGTSSRYEQYF. CDR3 DNA sequence: TGTGCCAGCAGCTTAGGGACTAGCAGCCGTTACGAGCAGTACTTC. This rearrangement joins TRBV7-6 to TRBJ2-7; TRBD2 matches at 8 bases. This CDR3 has 15 residues. Germline V CDR1 and CDR2: SGHVS, FNYEAQ. The J segment lost 4 bases and the V segment lost 1 base, leaving 6 bases of the junction unmatched.

This chain joins TRBV11-2 and TRBJ2-2, with 9 bases that match TRBD2. This CDR3 has 15 residues. Trimming at V came to 5 bases and at J to 3 bases, leaving 4 bases not matched to a gene. From germline, CDR1 is SGHAT and CDR2 FQNNGV. CDR3 nucleotide sequence: TGTGCCAGCAGCCCATGGACTAGCGACACCGGGGAGCTGTTTTTT. It specifies CASSPWTSDTGELFF.

There are many counts of this clonotype. The chain uses TRBV3-1 and TRBJ2-7; D gene ambiguous. The CDR3 loop spans 15 amino acids. Germline V lookup: CDR1 LGHDT, CDR2 YNNKEL (reference sequence). V lost 3 bases to trimming and J lost 2 bases, with 14 bases between them. The CDR3 spells CASSQLSARPYEQYF. CDR3 nucleotide sequence: TGTGCCAGCAGCCAGCTAAGCGCGAGACCCTACGAGCAGTACTTC.